This TCR beta chain stems from a study of cytomegalovirus exposure and HLA in healthy donors (dated by TCRdb to about 2017). Concerning the study at large: According to an earlier analysis of around 600 of the donors, 150 million to 200 million T cells yielded roughly 100 million unique TCR beta sequences and 276 Gb of sequence data. An early release that covered about 600 HLA-typed donors contained 300 to 350 gigabases of sequencing data and tens of millions of unique TCR sequences. The genetic ancestry cluster associated with self-reported Caucasian donors included about 84% of the 350 to 500 genotyped donors. The study aimed to test whether cataloging public T cell receptors could reveal signatures of past pathogen exposure. The study profiled the T cell repertoires of fewer than 850 subjects by immunosequencing and related them to cytomegalovirus serostatus. A separate validation cohort of 90 to 150 different subjects was used in addition to the 666-subject first cohort. High-throughput TCR immunosequencing, statistical association of individual TCRs with disease status, and machine learning were combined to predict cytomegalovirus infection status. A later analysis re-analyzed previously published TCR beta repertoires from 500 to 700 donors and added high-resolution HLA genotyping to study TCR occurrence patterns. In the later analysis, no new phenotypic data were used to find candidate immune exposures; instead, reliance was placed on TCR beta sequences and their occurrence across donors. An earlier analysis of around 540 of the donors applied high-throughput TCR beta sequencing to assess whether each TCR beta V gene segment acted as functional or pseudogenic. Donor age, sex, ethnicity and CMV serostatus were compiled together with the repertoire data. A later genetic analysis used genome-wide SNP genotypes for about three fifths of the 666 donors, treating that subset as a discovery cohort. Every discovery cohort repertoire had been produced on one sequencing platform. Class I and class II HLA loci were covered by the typing at four-digit resolution. Typing coverage varied by locus: about 620-640 donors for A, B, C, DRB1 and DQB1; under 550 for DQA1; more than 600 for DPA1; roughly 450 for DPB1. Four or five DR-DQ haplotypes were treated as single units for association and clustering because of strong linkage in the cohort. On average, 235,054 unique TCR beta nucleotide sequences were sequenced per donor among several hundred genotyped donors of the cohort, with around 19% of those sequences being non-productive.

What the work shows at the level of the full study, not this receptor alone: Because some donors lacked HLA typing at each locus, the association tests relied only on the typed subset. A further reported finding was that TCR beta sequences accurately predicted the HLA-A and HLA-B alleles for most subjects in the first cohort. At a false discovery rate of 0.05, a later analysis linked around 15,000 TCR beta sequences to specific HLA alleles. A later genetic analysis reported fewer N-insertions in productive TCRs among donors in an Asian-associated ancestry cluster than the approximately 670-donor mean. In both the original and validation cohorts, the classifier was reported to diagnose cytomegalovirus status with high specificity and sensitivity. The authors suggested that the approach could potentially be generalized to other disease states and immunological phenotypes. An earlier analysis of some 560 of the donors showed that most TCR beta V segments appeared in productive rearrangements either about 90% or about 30% of the time, which broadly matched IMGT annotations. Most TCR sequences were observed very rarely across donors, whereas some public TCRs were present in many individuals. Three of the identified cytomegalovirus-associated TCR beta chains were confirmed in vitro to be specific for cytomegalovirus antigens. A later genetic analysis associated a missense DCLRE1C variant with V-gene and J-gene trimming of TCR beta chains, and an independent cohort replicated the association. The sequencing pipeline was judged likely to have produced a cluster of highly shared sequence variants as a technical artifact. Assigning TCR associations to individual alleles was difficult when HLA alleles, especially DR and DQ, strongly co-occurred. The only immune exposure information available for the cohort was CMV serostatus. Roughly uniform sequencing depth across donors was assumed in presence/absence analyses, although this assumption may not hold. Some IMGT-functional V segments, including TRBV6-2 and TRBV6-3, could not be distinguished by the 87-base-pair reads and were therefore excluded. Several of the top co-occurrence clusters appeared to be linked to parvovirus B19, influenza, CMV and Epstein-Barr virus, according to a later analysis. The study gave a list of 150 to 200 TCR beta chains associated with cytomegalovirus. In a later analysis, TCR association rates were found to vary across HLA loci, with the most associated TCRs seen for DRB1 alleles and the fewest for HLA-C alleles. In a later analysis, HLA-associated TCR beta chains were found to be more clonally expanded and to have lower generation probabilities than equally common non-associated chains. Linkage disequilibrium might explain the correlated functional status among segregating V segments, but an unknown experimental factor could not be excluded. Over 15 rarely observed V segments, including chromosome 9 orphons, were excluded from the earlier analysis of about 500 of the donors because counts were too low. In this cohort, only TCR beta chains were sequenced, and detectable features were limited by the absence of alpha or paired-chain data. A later analysis found that most CMV-associated TCR beta chains appeared HLA-restricted, with HLA associations seemingly driven largely by CMV exposure.

The cohort comprised around 690 healthy bone marrow donors. All cohort members were sampled while nominally healthy, although unrecorded immune exposures were likely present. The donor tested CMV seropositive, placing the donor among the 250 to 350 seropositive members of the cohort. A peripheral blood sample was collected from each donor, and TCR beta sequencing was performed on peripheral blood mononuclear cells. The Qiagen DNeasy Blood Extraction Kit was used to extract genomic DNA from the blood cell samples. In regard to this clone: No cognate antigen has been identified for it. Per-base quality was not reported, and no clone a single base away is much larger than it.

Taken from cysteine to phenylalanine, the CDR3 has 13 residues. Only the CDR3 region is kept as DNA, spanning 39 bases read in frame from base 1. Deletion took 6 bases off V and 1 base off J, with a span of 9 bases between the germline ends. CDR1 and CDR2 are drawn from the germline V gene: KGHSH, LQKENI. The library was generated by the immunoSEQ multiplex PCR assay. For the multiplex PCR, a mixture combining 60 forward primers for TCR Vbeta segments and 13 reverse primers for TCR Jbeta segments was used. The CDR3 region of rearranged TCR beta genes was amplified from genomic DNA with a multiplex PCR assay. Amplified TCR beta libraries were sequenced as 87-base-pair reads on the Illumina HiSeq System. The source study handled its data this way. In a later analysis, tens of millions of unique TCR beta chains were counted across the 650 to 700 repertoires, and around 10 million of these chains were shared by at least two donors. Raw reads were error-corrected and collapsed into unique sequences with a nearest-neighbor algorithm that merged closely related sequences to remove PCR and sequencing errors. Alignment of CDR3 sequences to IMGT reference sequences was used to assign V, D and J gene segments. Each retained sequence needed at least a six-nucleotide match to both a V gene segment and a J gene segment. A rearrangement was called productive if the CDR3 had no stop codons and remained in frame with V and J, and every other rearrangement was called non-productive. Following IMGT convention, CDR3 was defined as the stretch from the second conserved V-encoded cysteine to the conserved J-encoded phenylalanine. The earlier analysis of 587 of the donors excluded sequences that lacked an unambiguous match to a single V gene segment. In an earlier analysis of approximately 590 of the donors, V segments were called functional above 56.7% productive rearrangements and were called segregating when the between-donor standard deviation exceeded 5%. A statistical classification framework was built for diagnosing cytomegalovirus status from the catalog of TCR beta chain sequences. V and J gene assignment, in a later analysis, came from comparing TCR nucleotide sequences with IMGT/GENE-DB human TR gene sequences. A later analysis assigned CDR3 sequences and most-parsimonious VDJ recombination scenarios with the TCRdist pipeline. In a later analysis, each TCR beta chain was defined by its CDR3 amino acid sequence together with its V-gene family, and reads without a unique V-gene family were excluded. As a way to deal with suspected cross-contamination and a sequencing artifact, a later analysis dropped hundreds of nucleotide sequences that were highly shared and had low generation probability. For each public chain, a later analysis derived a clonal expansion index from normalized ranks of inferred template counts within each repertoire. A later analysis computed generation probabilities with a VDJ recombination model fitted to out-of-frame rearrangements, and checked the results against IGoR. A later analysis scored TCR-TCR, TCR-HLA and TCR-CMV co-occurrence with hypergeometric tests, applying a repertoire-size bias correction to TCR pairs. In a later analysis, false discovery rates were estimated by permuting HLA or CMV assignments 20 times. In a later analysis, co-occurring TCRs were grouped with DBSCAN, and TCRdist sequence similarity was added when clustering was performed within HLA-allele-positive subsets. Repertoires with fewer than 30,000 or more than 120,000 public chains, plus five repertoires with anomalous nucleotide sharing, were excluded from co-occurrence clustering. The table was pulled from immuneACCESS by TCRdb, which kept in-frame rearrangements only. Such tables lose some clones; where checked, under half of the loss comes from unresolved V genes, and the rest has no known cause. V and J calls and clone size are those listed in that table; D and trimming were worked out from the DNA. A total of around 170,000 clones appear in this sample, 78% of them only once. The ten largest clones capture roughly 3% of the sample.

This TCR derives from a woman aged 45-65 years in good health and CMV-seropositive. The sample taken for sequencing was PBMCs. The rearrangement combines TRBV18 with TRBJ1-2; TRBD1 is a weak D gene call, 5 bases matching. The DNA reads as follows: TGTGCCAGCTCCGGGGGAGATAACTATGGCTACACCTTC. It encodes CASSGGDNYGYTF. Outside the CDR3, residues come from the reference TRBV18 and TRBJ1-2 proteins, so the full variable domain is: NAGVMQNPRHLVRRRGQEARLRCSPMKGHSHVYWYRQLPEEGLKFMVYLQKENIIDESGMPKERFSAEFPKEGPSILRIQQVVRGDSAAYFCASSGGDNYGYTFGSGTRLTVV.